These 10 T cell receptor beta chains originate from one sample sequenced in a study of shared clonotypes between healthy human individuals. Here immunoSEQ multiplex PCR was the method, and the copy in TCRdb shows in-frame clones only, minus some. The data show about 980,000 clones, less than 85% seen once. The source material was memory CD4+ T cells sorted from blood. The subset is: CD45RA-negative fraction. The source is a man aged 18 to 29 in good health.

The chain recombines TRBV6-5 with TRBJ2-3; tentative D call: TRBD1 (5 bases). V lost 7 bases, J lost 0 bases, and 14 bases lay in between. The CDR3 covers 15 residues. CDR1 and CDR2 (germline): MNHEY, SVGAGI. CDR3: CASMIRAASTDTQYF. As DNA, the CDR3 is TGTGCCAGCATGATCAGGGCGGCTAGCACAGATACGCAGTATTTT.

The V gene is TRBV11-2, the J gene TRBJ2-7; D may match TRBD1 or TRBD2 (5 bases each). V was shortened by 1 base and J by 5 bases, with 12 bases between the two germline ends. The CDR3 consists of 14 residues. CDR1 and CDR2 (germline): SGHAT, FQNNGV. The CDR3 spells CASSLGLGVNEQYF. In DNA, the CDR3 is TGTGCCAGCAGCTTAGGGTTGGGGGTTAACGAGCAGTACTTC.

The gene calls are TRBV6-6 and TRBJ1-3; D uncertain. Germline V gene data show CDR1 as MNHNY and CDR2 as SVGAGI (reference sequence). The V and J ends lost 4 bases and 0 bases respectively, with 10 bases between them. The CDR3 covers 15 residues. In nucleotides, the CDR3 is TGTGCCAGCAGTTCTCGGGAGCACTCTGGAAACACCATATATTTT. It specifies CASSSREHSGNTIYF.

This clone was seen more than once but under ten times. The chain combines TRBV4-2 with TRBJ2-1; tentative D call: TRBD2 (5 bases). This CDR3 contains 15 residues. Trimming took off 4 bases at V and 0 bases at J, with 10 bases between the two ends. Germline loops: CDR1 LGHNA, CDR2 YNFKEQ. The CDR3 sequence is CASSPEVGSYNEQFF. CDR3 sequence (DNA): TGTGCCAGCAGCCCGGAGGTGGGCTCCTACAATGAGCAGTTCTTC.

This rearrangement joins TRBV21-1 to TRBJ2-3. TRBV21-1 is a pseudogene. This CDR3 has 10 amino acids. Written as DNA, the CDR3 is TGTGCCAGCAATTTGGATACGCAGTATTTT. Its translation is CASNLDTQYF.

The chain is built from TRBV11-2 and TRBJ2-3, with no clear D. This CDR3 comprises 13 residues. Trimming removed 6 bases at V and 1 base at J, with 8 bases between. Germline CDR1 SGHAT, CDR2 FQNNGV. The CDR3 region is CASRPLGTDTQYF. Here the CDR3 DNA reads TGTGCCAGCAGACCCCTGGGCACAGATACGCAGTATTTT.

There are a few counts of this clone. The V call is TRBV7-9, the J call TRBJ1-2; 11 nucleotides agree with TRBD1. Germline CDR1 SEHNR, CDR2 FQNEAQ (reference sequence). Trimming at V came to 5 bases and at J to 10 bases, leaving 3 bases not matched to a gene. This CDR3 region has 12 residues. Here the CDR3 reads CASSTGQGAYTF. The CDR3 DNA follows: TGTGCCAGCAGCACCGGACAGGGGGCCTACACCTTC. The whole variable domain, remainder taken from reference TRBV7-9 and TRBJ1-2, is DTGVSQNPRHKITKRGQNVTFRCDPISEHNRLYWYRQTLGQGPEFLTYFQNEAQLEKSRLLSDRFSAERPKGSFSTLEIQRTEQGDSAMYLCASSTGQGAYTFGSGTRLTVV.

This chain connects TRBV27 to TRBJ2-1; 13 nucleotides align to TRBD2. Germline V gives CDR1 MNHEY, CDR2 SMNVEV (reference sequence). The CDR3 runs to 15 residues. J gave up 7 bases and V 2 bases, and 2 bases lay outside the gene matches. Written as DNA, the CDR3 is TGTGCCAGCAGTTTAAGGACTAGCGGGAGAAATGAGCAGTTCTTC. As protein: CASSLRTSGRNEQFF.

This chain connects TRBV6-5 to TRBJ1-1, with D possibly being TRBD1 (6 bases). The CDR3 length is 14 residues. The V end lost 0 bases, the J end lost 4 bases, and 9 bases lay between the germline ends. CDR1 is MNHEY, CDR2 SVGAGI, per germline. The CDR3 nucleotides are TGTGCCAGCAGTTACTCGAAAGGGGGCACTGAAGCTTTCTTT. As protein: CASSYSKGGTEAFF.

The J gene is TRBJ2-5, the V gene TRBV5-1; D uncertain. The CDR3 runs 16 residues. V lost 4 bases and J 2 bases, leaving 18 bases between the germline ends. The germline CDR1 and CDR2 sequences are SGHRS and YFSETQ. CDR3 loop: CASSTTPGLTQETQYF. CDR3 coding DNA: TGCGCCAGCAGCACCACCCCGGGCTTGACACAAGAGACCCAGTACTTC.